This T cell receptor (beta chain) derives from a study of T cells in Graves' hyperthyroidism and ophthalmopathy. CDR1 and CDR2 (germline): SQVTM, ANQGSEA. CDR3 length: 13 residues. The germline V and J ends were trimmed by 4 bases and 2 bases, with 10 bases remaining between them. Amplified TCR beta CDR3 regions derived from RNA transcripts. In the first-round RT-PCR of the TCR CDR3, the HTBI primer set was used. Using its own MiXCR run on the multiplex PCR reads, TCRdb lists one record per CDR3 protein. The sample has 340,000 or so distinct CDR3 sequences; roughly 15% are singletons. Graves' hyperthyroidism qualified as stable when ophthalmopathy did not progress within 18 months. Clinicians diagnosed patients from clinical symptoms, serum thyroxine and TRAb, thyroid ultrasound and orbital computed tomography. This sample holds PBMCs from 8.5 to 10 ml fresh peripheral blood.

Sequencing input: blood. The V and J genes are TRBV29-1 and TRBJ2-3; the D gene is possibly TRBD2 (7 bases). The clonotype originates from a man aged 25-40 years with Graves' hyperthyroidism. CDR3 sequence reads: CSVAGGLTDTQYF. In DNA, the CDR3 is TGCAGCGTTGCGGGGGGCCTCACAGATACGCAGTATTTT.